The 18 T cell receptor beta chains below come from one sample, sequenced in a study of T and B cells in COVID-19 patients. TRB was amplified from around 230-520 ng of blood genomic DNA. BIOMED2 TRB-A/B primer pools were used in multiplex TRB PCR. One entry per CDR3 protein results from TCRdb running MiXCR on the multiplex PCR reads. The data hold fewer than 15,000 distinct CDR3 sequences, with more than 25% observed a single time. The sequenced material came from blood. The source of these receptors is a human donor who had recovered from COVID-19.

Concerning this clonotype itself: This may stem from a read error, because a much larger clone lies one nucleotide away. V usage is TRBV19 and J usage is TRBJ2-7; D uncertain. The CDR3 loop spans 15 amino acids. Germline V gene sequence: CDR1 LNHDA, CDR2 SQIVND (reference sequence). CDR3 DNA sequence: TGTGCCAGTAGTATACAAGGCACTTCGCCCTACAAGCAGTACTTC. Translation: CASSIQGTSPYKQYF.

V gene TRBV18 combines with J gene TRBJ2-7; 11 bases fit TRBD2. The CDR3 totals 16 residues. Germline values: CDR1 KGHSH, CDR2 LQKENI. Losses at the gene ends were 2 bases for V and 0 bases for J; bases not matched to a gene: 3. The CDR3 sequence is CASSPTGTSGSYEQYF. Here the CDR3 DNA reads TGTGCCAGCTCACCAACCGGGACTAGCGGCTCCTACGAGCAGTACTTC. Full variable domain (remainder filled in from reference TRBV18 and TRBJ2-7): NAGVMQNPRHLVRRRGQEARLRCSPMKGHSHVYWYRQLPEEGLKFMVYLQKENIIDESGMPKERFSAEFPKEGPSILRIQQVVRGDSAAYFCASSPTGTSGSYEQYFGPGTRLTVT.

Within the sample, this clonotype is medium-sized. The V gene is TRBV6-5, the J gene TRBJ2-7; 10 nucleotides align to TRBD2. This CDR3 has 15 residues. The V and J ends lost 0 bases and 4 bases, in that order; junction bases with no gene match: 3. Germline loops: CDR1 MNHEY, CDR2 SVGAGI. The CDR3 region is CASSYSGLAEYEQYF. The CDR3 DNA sequence: TGTGCCAGCAGTTACTCCGGACTAGCGGAATACGAGCAGTACTTC.

This clonotype rates as medium-sized (0.01 to 0.1%). The rearrangement links TRBV30 to TRBJ1-1; unclear D gene. Germline V lookup: CDR1 GTSNPN, CDR2 SVGIG (reference sequence). The V and J ends lost 3 bases and 2 bases respectively, with 4 bases between them. The CDR3 sequence is 11 residues long. CDR3 DNA sequence: TGTGCCTGGAGCTTTAACACTGAAGCTTTCTTT. Its translation is CAWSFNTEAFF.

CDR3 nucleotide sequence: TGTGCCAGAAGCTTCGCTCCCGGGACAGGGCGAAGCACAGATACGCAGTATTTT. This sequence encodes CARSFAPGTGRSTDTQYF. The rearrangement links TRBV5-3 to TRBJ2-3; 9 nucleotides match TRBD1. TRBV5-3 qualifies as an ORF whose function is uncertain. CDR3 size: 18 residues. V was clipped by 2 bases and J by 0 bases; unmatched bases: 10.

This clonotype came up a few times. This rearrangement joins TRBV27 to TRBJ2-1; D remains ambiguous. There are 15 residues in the CDR3. Germline CDR1 reads MNHEY; CDR2 reads SMNVEV (reference sequence). V was trimmed by 7 bases and J by 0 bases, leaving 13 bases between them. The CDR3 spells CASTPFWGSYNEQFF. The CDR3 nucleotides read TGTGCCAGCACCCCCTTCTGGGGCTCCTACAATGAGCAGTTCTTC.

The V and J genes are TRBV28 and TRBJ1-4, with 8 bases aligning to TRBD1. V was pared by 2 bases and J by 6 bases, with 5 bases of the junction left unmatched. This CDR3 has 15 amino acids. From germline, CDR1 is MDHEN and CDR2 SYDVKM. The CDR3 sequence is CASSLQGAEDEKLFF. CDR3 DNA: TGTGCCAGCAGTTTACAGGGGGCAGAGGATGAAAAACTGTTTTTT. Using reference TRBV28 and TRBJ1-4 for the parts outside the CDR3, the full variable domain is DVKVTQSSRYLVKRTGEKVFLECVQDMDHENMFWYRQDPGLGLRLIYFSYDVKMKEKGDIPEGYSVSREKKERFSLILESASTNQTSMYLCASSLQGAEDEKLFFGSGTQLSVL.

In its sample, this clonotype is medium-sized. The gene calls are TRBV30 and TRBJ2-2, with D perhaps TRBD2 (7 bases). Per germline, CDR1 GTSNPN and CDR2 SVGIG (reference sequence). This CDR3 is built from 13 residues. Trimming shortened V by 0 bases and J by 6 bases, and 8 bases separated the two germline ends. The CDR3 loop reads CAWSVGGAGELFF. CDR3 in DNA: TGTGCCTGGAGTGTAGGGGGGGCCGGGGAGCTGTTTTTT.

The chain is built from TRBV7-6 and TRBJ2-1; D possibly corresponds to TRBD2 (5 bases). The CDR3 sequence is 18 residues long. The germline gives CDR1 SGHVS, CDR2 FNYEAQ. Trimming took 4 bases from V and 5 from J, leaving 24 bases between them. This CDR3 is CASSYRLPKADADNEQFF. CDR3 in DNA: TGTGCCAGCAGCTACCGCCTCCCCAAAGCGGACGCGGACAATGAGCAGTTCTTC.

The V call is TRBV5-3, the J call TRBJ1-2; possibly TRBD1 for D (5 bases). TRBV5-3 is known as an ORF, though its function is uncertain. Trimming shortened V by 8 bases and J by 2 bases, and 13 bases separated the two germline ends. The CDR3 runs 13 residues. Here the CDR3 DNA reads TGTGCCAGCAGCGCAGGGTCCAACTATGGCTACACCTTC. Amino acids: CASSAGSNYGYTF.

Sample share makes this clonotype medium-sized. The chain has TRBV30 and TRBJ2-1; 11 bases are a match to TRBD2. Germline-derived CDR1 and CDR2 are GTSNPN and SVGIG (reference sequence). The V segment lost 0 bases and the J segment 9 bases; nucleotides outside the gene matches: 7. The CDR3 totals 15 residues. The DNA of the CDR3 is TGTGCCTGGAGTGTCGGTAGCGGGAGGGCTAGTGAGCAGTTCTTC. Translated, it gives CAWSVGSGRASEQFF. The variable domain in full, with the rest retrieved from reference TRBV30 and TRBJ2-1, is SQTIHQWPATLVQPVGSPLSLECTVEGTSNPNLYWYRQAAGRGLQLLFYSVGIGQISSEVPQNLSASRPQDRQFILSSKKLLLSDSGFYLCAWSVGSGRASEQFFGPGTRLTVL.

This clonotype is categorized as medium-sized. The CDR3 nucleotides read TGTGCCAGTAGTGCCCTTCGACACCTAGGAAGCACTGAAGCTTTCTTT. It translates to CASSALRHLGSTEAFF. J is TRBJ1-1 and V is TRBV19; D is uncertain. With 5 bases removed from V and 4 bases from J, the gap between germline ends came to 20 bases. The CDR3 extends over 16 amino acids. The germline gives CDR1 LNHDA, CDR2 SQIVND (reference sequence).

This clonotype has a count of ten or more. The chain uses TRBV27 and TRBJ2-7; unclear D gene. The CDR3 totals 15 residues. The V gene lost 1 base and the J gene lost 1 base, with 11 bases spanning the gap. Germline V gene sequence: CDR1 MNHEY, CDR2 SMNVEV (reference sequence). Here the CDR3 reads CASSLLMGGSYEQYF. The CDR3 DNA reads as TGTGCCAGCAGTTTATTAATGGGCGGATCCTACGAGCAGTACTTC.

The rearrangement links TRBV30 to TRBJ1-1; D possibly corresponds to TRBD1 (5 bases). Germline CDR1 GTSNPN, CDR2 SVGIG (reference sequence). The CDR3 consists of 13 residues. Trimming took 1 base from V and 0 from J, leaving 6 bases between them. The CDR3 sequence is CAWSGGVNTEAFF. The CDR3 DNA reads TGTGCCTGGAGTGGGGGGGTGAACACTGAAGCTTTCTTT. Full variable domain (remainder filled in from reference TRBV30 and TRBJ1-1): SQTIHQWPATLVQPVGSPLSLECTVEGTSNPNLYWYRQAAGRGLQLLFYSVGIGQISSEVPQNLSASRPQDRQFILSSKKLLLSDSGFYLCAWSGGVNTEAFFGQGTRLTVV.

The chain combines TRBV6-5 with TRBJ1-1; D remains ambiguous. Trimming pared 2 bases from V and 5 bases from J, leaving 21 bases between. The CDR3 is 17 amino acids. The germline V gene encodes CDR1 MNHEY and CDR2 SVGAGI. CDR3 amino acids: CASSYTGQLNRDTEAFF. The CDR3 nucleotides read TGTGCCAGCAGTTACACGGGCCAGCTGAACCGGGATACTGAAGCTTTCTTT.

The V and J genes are TRBV5-1 and TRBJ1-5; possibly TRBD1 for D (5 bases). From germline, CDR1 is SGHRS and CDR2 YFSETQ. The CDR3 runs 14 residues. V gave up 3 bases and J gave up 0 bases, with 7 bases separating them. The CDR3 sequence: CASSWDGSNQPQHF. For the CDR3, the DNA is TGCGCCAGCAGCTGGGACGGTAGCAATCAGCCCCAGCATTTT.

This clonotype was detected ten times or more. This rearrangement joins TRBV6-9 to TRBJ2-3, with D perhaps TRBD1 (5 bases). V dropped 6 bases and J dropped 2 bases, with 12 bases sitting between them. The V gene's germline CDR1 is MNHGY and CDR2 SVAAGI. CDR3 length equals 14 residues. Here the CDR3 DNA reads TGTGCCAGCAGATCAGGACATTCCACAGATACGCAGTATTTT. Its protein product is CASRSGHSTDTQYF.

This chain connects TRBV10-3 to TRBJ1-4; maybe TRBD1 (6 bases). Trimming removed 4 bases from V and 7 bases from J, with 13 bases in between. The CDR3 sequence is 14 residues long. Germline values: CDR1 ENHRY, CDR2 SYGVKD. The CDR3 sequence: CAISGGGLSEKLFF. In DNA, the CDR3 is TGTGCCATCAGTGGCGGGGGGCTTAGTGAAAAACTGTTTTTT.